The sequence of this T cell receptor beta chain was determined in a study of blood T cell repertoires in COVID-19. Study details: COVID-19 samples, acute and convalescent, were from the United States, Italy and Spain.

This clone was observed once. As processed by the authors: Scientists estimated how many nucleated cells there were by amplifying reference gene primers. Assay: immunoSEQ multiplex PCR; the TCRdb copy retains only in-frame clones and omits some. V, J and clone size are taken as reported in that table, and D and trimming were inferred from the DNA itself. The data hold about 150,000 clones, with 85% to 90% observed a single time. Germline values: CDR1 SGDLS, CDR2 YYNGEE. The CDR3 is 13 residues long. Trimming shortened V by 2 bases and J by 7 bases, and 9 bases separated the two germline ends. The clonotype was recovered from a woman in her 40s with acute or convalescent COVID-19. V is TRBV9 and J is TRBJ2-2; D remains ambiguous. The source material was peripheral blood. CDR3 sequence (DNA): TGTGCCAGCAGCGTCGGTATCGGCGGGGAGCTGTTTTTT. This translates into CASSVGIGGELFF.